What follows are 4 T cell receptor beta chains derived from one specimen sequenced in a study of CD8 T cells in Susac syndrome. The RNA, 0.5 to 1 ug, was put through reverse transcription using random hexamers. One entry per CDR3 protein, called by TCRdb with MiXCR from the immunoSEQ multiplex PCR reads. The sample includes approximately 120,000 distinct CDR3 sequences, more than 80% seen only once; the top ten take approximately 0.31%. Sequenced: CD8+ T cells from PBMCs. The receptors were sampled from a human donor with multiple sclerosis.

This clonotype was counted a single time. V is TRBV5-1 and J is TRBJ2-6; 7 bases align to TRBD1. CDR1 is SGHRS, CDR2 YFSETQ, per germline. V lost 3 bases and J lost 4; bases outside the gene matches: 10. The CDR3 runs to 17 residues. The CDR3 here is CASSWDSPSTGANVLTF. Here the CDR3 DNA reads TGCGCCAGCAGCTGGGACAGCCCATCGACGGGGGCCAACGTCCTGACTTTC.

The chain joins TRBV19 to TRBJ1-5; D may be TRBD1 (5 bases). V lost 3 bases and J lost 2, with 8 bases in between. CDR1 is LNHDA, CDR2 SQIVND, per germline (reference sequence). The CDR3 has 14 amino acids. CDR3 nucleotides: TGTGCCAGTAGTATTCGGGGCGGCAATCAGCCCCAGCATTTT. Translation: CASSIRGGNQPQHF.

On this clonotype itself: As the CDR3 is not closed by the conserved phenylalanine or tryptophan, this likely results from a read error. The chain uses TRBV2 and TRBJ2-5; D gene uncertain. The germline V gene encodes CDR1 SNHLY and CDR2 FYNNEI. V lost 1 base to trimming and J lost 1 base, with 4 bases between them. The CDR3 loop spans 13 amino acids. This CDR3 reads CASSEVVQETQYL. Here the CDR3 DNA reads TGTGCCAGCAGTGAAGTGGTCCAAGAGACCCAGTACCTC.

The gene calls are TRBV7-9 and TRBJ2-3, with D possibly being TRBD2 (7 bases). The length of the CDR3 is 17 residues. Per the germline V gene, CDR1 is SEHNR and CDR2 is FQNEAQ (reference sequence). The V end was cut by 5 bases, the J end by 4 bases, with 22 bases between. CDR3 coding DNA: TGTGCCAGCAGCCCCCGTGGGGGGGGCCTGAGATCAGATACGCAGTATTTT. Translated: CASSPRGGGLRSDTQYF.